Below, 5 T cell receptor beta chains from the same sample are listed, as sequenced in a study of identical twins. TCRdb independently ran MiXCR on the 5' RACE reads; one entry per CDR3 protein. Among around 240,000 distinct CDR3 sequences listed, about 10% were seen once. Sequenced material: memory T cells sorted from blood. Receptor source: a man between 45 and 60 years old in good health.

In this sample, this clonotype turned up a few times. V usage is TRBV28 and J usage is TRBJ2-7; D uncertain. Trimming took 2 bases from V and 4 from J, leaving 9 bases between them. Germline CDR1 MDHEN, CDR2 SYDVKM. The CDR3 length is 13 residues. The CDR3 sequence is CASSLALAYEQYF. The CDR3 DNA reads TGTGCCAGCAGTTTAGCGTTGGCGTACGAGCAGTACTTC.

Of note for this clonotype: A read error may be the cause here, since a much bigger clone is one base away. A read error is likely, as this CDR3 ends without the conserved phenylalanine or tryptophan. This chain uses TRBV4-3 with TRBJ1-6, with D possibly being TRBD1 (5 bases). Trimming cost V 1 base and J 10 bases, with 14 bases left between them. The CDR3 loop spans 15 amino acids. Germline CDR1 and CDR2: LGHNA and YSLEER. CDR3 protein: CASSQGREGGSPLHL. The CDR3 nucleotides are TGCGCCAGCAGCCAAGGCAGGGAGGGAGGGTCACCCCTCCACCTT.

Ten or more counts support this clonotype. This chain uses TRBV7-9 with TRBJ2-1; weak D call: TRBD1 (6 bases). Germline CDR1 and CDR2: SEHNR and FQNEAQ (reference sequence). Trimming left V 4 bases short and J 7 bases short, with 11 bases between. The CDR3 is made up of 13 amino acids. The CDR3 DNA reads TGTGCCAGCAGCTCCAGGGGTTTGAATGAGCAGTTCTTC. Protein: CASSSRGLNEQFF.

This clonotype was seen only a few times. The rearrangement links TRBV5-4 to TRBJ1-4; TRBD1 is a possible D gene (6 bases). Trimming shortened V by 5 bases and J by 1 base, and 15 bases separated the two germline ends. The CDR3 spans 16 residues. Germline V gives CDR1 SGHNT, CDR2 YYREEE (reference sequence). The CDR3 region is CASSHRQDRTNEKLFF. The CDR3 DNA reads as TGTGCCAGCAGTCATCGACAGGACCGAACTAATGAAAAACTGTTTTTT.

This clonotype turned up a few times. The rearrangement links TRBV10-2 to TRBJ2-1, with D maybe TRBD1 (6 bases). There are 13 residues in the CDR3. Per the germline V gene, CDR1 is WSHSY and CDR2 is SAAADI. Deletions cut 0 bases from V and 10 bases from J, with 10 bases between. CDR3: CASSESTRGEQFF. In nucleotides, the CDR3 is TGCGCCAGCAGTGAGTCCACTAGGGGGGAGCAGTTCTTC.